This T cell receptor (beta chain) was retrieved from a study of monozygotic twins with inflammatory bowel disease. About this clonotype: As yet, its antigen is unknown.

In preparing each TCR library, 3500 ng of total RNA was used. TCRdb reprocessed the 5' RACE reads and reports one entry per CDR3 protein, with no DNA. This sample's table has about 350,000 distinct CDR3 sequences. Per germline, CDR1 DFQATT and CDR2 SNEGSKA (reference sequence). The CDR3 is 15 residues long. The study, taken as a whole, reports: Discrimination among different T cell subtypes was not achievable. The co-twins with IBD showed lower TCRbeta diversity (inverse Simpson) than their healthy siblings.

Sample: blood. This sequence originates from a human donor with ulcerative colitis or Crohn's disease, or a healthy co-twin of an affected twin (not recorded which). V and J are TRBV20-1 and TRBJ2-1; TCRdb returns TRBD1, unconfirmable since there is no DNA. The CDR3 reads CSARSRDRGLDEQFF.